This T cell receptor beta chain was retrieved from a study of siplizumab effects on memory and regulatory T cells. The V end lost 4 bases, the J end lost 2 bases, and 7 bases lay between the germline ends. This CDR3 has 13 residues. In germline, CDR1 is MNHNS, CDR2 SASEGT. Assay used: immunoSEQ multiplex PCR; TCRdb lists only in-frame clones, some missing. This sample carries 100,000 or so clones, 94% of them seen once, and the ten largest clones take around 0.6%. Sequences were obtained from Tregs sorted from blood. The rearrangement joins TRBV6-1 to TRBJ2-3; weak D call: TRBD1 (5 bases). This TCR derives from a human donor in good health. Written as DNA, the CDR3 is TGTGCCAGCAGTGGACAGTACACAGATACGCAGTATTTT. Its protein is CASSGQYTDTQYF.